Below, one T cell receptor (beta chain) is given with its context. Its antigen is as yet unknown. The read gets to within 3 residues of the CDR3 end, and the germline J gene fills in the rest. Clones were sequenced by immunoSEQ multiplex PCR, and TCRdb holds only the in-frame ones, with some missing. This repertoire includes tens of thousands of clones. These data are taken from a study of T cells in women clearing cervical HPV infection. About the study: Case blood drawn at lesion detection; control blood after infection cleared.

Overall study results and limits: Controls had more TRBV6-7 (approximately 0.15%) than cases (around 0.11%). A classifier using richness and V gene abundances reached an AUC of 0.83. CIN3+ cases had significantly higher TCR repertoire richness than controls, but evenness did not differ.

Germline V gene data show CDR1 as SEHNR and CDR2 as FQNEAQ (reference sequence). There are 14 residues in the CDR3. This rearrangement joins TRBV7-9 to TRBJ1-1; maybe TRBD1 (6 bases). This clonotype was obtained from a woman between 18 and 70 years old with a cervical HPV16 infection that either progressed to CIN3+ or cleared (not recorded which). The sequenced material came from blood buffy coat. The sequenced part of the CDR3 DNA is TGTGCCAGCAGCTTACCTGGACTAGCGGGGGGC. Its translation is CASSLPGLAGG. The CDR3 reads in full as CASSLPGLAGGAFF. The full variable domain, with the rest looked up from reference TRBV7-9 and TRBJ1-1, is DTGVSQNPRHKITKRGQNVTFRCDPISEHNRLYWYRQTLGQGPEFLTYFQNEAQLEKSRLLSDRFSAERPKGSFSTLEIQRTEQGDSAMYLCASSLPGLAGGAFFGQGTRLTVV.